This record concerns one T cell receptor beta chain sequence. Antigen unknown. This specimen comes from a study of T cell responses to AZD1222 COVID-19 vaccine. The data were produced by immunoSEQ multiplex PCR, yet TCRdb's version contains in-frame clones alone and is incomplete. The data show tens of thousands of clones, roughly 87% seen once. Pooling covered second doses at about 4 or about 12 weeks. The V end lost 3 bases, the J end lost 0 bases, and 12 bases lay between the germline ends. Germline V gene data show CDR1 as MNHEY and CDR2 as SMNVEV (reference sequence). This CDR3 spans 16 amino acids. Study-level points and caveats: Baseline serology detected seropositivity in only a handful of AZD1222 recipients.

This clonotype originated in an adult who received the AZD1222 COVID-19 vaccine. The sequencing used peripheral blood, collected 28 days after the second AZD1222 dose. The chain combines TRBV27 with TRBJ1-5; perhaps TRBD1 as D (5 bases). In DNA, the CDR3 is TGTGCCAGCAGTTTCCGACAGCCTTATAGCAATCAGCCCCAGCATTTT. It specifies CASSFRQPYSNQPQHF.